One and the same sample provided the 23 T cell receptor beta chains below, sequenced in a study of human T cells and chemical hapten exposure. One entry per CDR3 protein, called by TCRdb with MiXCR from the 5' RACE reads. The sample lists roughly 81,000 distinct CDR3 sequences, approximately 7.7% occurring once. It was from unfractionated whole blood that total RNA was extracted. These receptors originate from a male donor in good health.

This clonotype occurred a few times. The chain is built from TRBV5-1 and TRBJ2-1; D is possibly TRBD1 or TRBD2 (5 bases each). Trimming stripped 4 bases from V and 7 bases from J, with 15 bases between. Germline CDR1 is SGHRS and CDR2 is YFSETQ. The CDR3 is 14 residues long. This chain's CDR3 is CASSTGLGVNEQFF. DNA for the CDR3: TGCGCCAGCAGCACCGGACTGGGGGTGAATGAGCAGTTCTTC.

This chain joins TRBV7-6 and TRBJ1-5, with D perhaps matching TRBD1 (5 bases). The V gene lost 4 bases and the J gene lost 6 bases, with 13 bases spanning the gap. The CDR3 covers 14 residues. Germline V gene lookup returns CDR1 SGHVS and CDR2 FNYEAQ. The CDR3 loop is CASSSGLDGQPQHF. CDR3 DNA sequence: TGTGCCAGCAGCTCGGGACTAGATGGTCAGCCCCAGCATTTT.

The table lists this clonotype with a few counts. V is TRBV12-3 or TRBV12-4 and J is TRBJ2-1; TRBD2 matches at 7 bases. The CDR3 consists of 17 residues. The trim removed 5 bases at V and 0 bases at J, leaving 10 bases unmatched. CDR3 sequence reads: CASSLRMGGGSYNEQFF. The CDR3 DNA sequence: TGTGCCAGCAGTCTTCGGATGGGGGGGGGCTCCTACAATGAGCAGTTCTTC.

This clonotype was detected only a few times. The CDR3 loop reads CASSWDGTSIRGEQYF. In DNA, the CDR3 is TGTGCCAGCAGCTGGGACGGGACTTCGATACGTGGCGAGCAGTACTTC. The chain combines TRBV5-4 with TRBJ2-7; maybe TRBD2 (6 bases). V was clipped by 3 bases and J by 6 bases, with 22 bases between them. Germline loops: CDR1 SGHNT, CDR2 YYREEE (reference sequence). The CDR3 runs to 16 residues.

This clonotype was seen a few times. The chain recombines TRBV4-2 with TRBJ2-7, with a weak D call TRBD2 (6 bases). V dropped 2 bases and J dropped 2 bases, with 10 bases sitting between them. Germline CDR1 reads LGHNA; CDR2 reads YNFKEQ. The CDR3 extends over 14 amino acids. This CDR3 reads CASSQYRETYEQYF. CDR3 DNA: TGTGCCAGCAGCCAATACCGGGAGACCTACGAGCAGTACTTC.

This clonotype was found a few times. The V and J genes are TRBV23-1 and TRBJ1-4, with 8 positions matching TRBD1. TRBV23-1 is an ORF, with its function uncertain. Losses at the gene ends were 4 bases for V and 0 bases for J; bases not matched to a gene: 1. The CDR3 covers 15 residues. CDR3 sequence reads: CASSPGGATNEKLFF. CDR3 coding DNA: TGCGCCAGCAGTCCAGGGGGCGCAACTAATGAAAAACTGTTTTTT.

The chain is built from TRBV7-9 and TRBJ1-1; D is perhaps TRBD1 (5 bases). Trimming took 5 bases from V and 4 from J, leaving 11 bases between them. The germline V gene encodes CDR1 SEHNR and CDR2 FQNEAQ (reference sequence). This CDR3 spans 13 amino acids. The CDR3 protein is CASSPGQVTEAFF. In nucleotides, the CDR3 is TGTGCCAGCAGCCCAGGGCAGGTCACTGAAGCTTTCTTT.

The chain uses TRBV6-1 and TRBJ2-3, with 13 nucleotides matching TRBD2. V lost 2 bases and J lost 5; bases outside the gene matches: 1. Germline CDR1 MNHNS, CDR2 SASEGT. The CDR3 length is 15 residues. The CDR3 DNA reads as TGTGCCAGCAGTGAATGGACTAGCGGGAGAGATACGCAGTATTTT. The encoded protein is CASSEWTSGRDTQYF.

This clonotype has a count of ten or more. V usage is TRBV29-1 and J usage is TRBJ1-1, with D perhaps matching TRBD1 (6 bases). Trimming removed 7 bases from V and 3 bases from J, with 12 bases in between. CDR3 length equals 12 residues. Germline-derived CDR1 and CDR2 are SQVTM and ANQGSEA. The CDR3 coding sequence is TGCAGCGGGGACATGGTCTACACTGAAGCTTTCTTT. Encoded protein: CSGDMVYTEAFF. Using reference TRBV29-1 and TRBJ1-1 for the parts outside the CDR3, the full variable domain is SAVISQKPSRDICQRGTSLTIQCQVDSQVTMMFWYRQQPGQSLTLIATANQGSEATYESGFVIDKFPISRPNLTFSTLTVSNMSPEDSSIYLCSGDMVYTEAFFGQGTRLTVV.

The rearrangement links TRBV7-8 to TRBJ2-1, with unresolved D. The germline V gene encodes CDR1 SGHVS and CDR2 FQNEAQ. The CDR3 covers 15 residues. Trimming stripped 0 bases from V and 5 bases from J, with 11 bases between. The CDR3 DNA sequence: TGTGCCAGCAGCTTAGCGAGGCGACATAACAATGAGCAGTTCTTC. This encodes CASSLARRHNNEQFF.

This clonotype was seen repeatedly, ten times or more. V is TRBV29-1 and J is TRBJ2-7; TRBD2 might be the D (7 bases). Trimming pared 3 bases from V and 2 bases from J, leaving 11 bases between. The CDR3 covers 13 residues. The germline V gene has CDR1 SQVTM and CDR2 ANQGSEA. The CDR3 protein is CSVDGGRAYEQYF. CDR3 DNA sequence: TGCAGCGTTGACGGGGGGCGAGCCTACGAGCAGTACTTC.

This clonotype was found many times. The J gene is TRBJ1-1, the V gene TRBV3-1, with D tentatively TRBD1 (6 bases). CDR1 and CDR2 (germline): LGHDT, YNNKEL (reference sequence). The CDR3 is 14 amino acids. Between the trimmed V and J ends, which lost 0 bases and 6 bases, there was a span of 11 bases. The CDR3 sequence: CASSQEYRDSEAFF. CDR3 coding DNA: TGTGCCAGCAGCCAAGAATACAGGGATTCTGAAGCTTTCTTT.

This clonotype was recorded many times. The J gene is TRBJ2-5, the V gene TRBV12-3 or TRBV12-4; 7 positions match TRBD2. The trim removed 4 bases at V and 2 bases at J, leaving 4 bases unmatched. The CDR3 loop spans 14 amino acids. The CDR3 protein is CASSYPGRQETQYF. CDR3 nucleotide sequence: TGTGCCAGCAGTTACCCCGGGAGGCAAGAGACCCAGTACTTC.

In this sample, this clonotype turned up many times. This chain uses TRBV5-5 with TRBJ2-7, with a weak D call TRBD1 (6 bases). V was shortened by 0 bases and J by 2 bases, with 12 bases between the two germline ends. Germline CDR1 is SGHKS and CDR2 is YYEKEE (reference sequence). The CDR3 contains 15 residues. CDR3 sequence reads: CASSLGQTGAYEQYF. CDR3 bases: TGTGCCAGCAGCTTGGGCCAGACAGGTGCCTACGAGCAGTACTTC.

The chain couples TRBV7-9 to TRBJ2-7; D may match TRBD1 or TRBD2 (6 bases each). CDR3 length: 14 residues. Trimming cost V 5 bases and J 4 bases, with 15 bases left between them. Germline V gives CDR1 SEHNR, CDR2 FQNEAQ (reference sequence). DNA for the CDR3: TGTGCCAGCAGCCTCGGGGGCCCAGATTACGAGCAGTACTTC. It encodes CASSLGGPDYEQYF.

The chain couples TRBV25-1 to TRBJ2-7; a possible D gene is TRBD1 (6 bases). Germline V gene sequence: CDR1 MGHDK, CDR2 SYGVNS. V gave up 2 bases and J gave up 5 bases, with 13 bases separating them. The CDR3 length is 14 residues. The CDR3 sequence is CASSEGQPLDEQYF. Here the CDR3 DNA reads TGTGCCAGCAGTGAAGGACAGCCCCTGGACGAGCAGTACTTC.

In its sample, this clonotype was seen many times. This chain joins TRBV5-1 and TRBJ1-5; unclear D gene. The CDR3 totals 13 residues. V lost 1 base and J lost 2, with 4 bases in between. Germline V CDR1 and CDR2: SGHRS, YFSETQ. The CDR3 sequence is CASSLTGNQPQHF. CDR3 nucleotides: TGCGCCAGCAGCTTGACAGGCAATCAGCCCCAGCATTTT.

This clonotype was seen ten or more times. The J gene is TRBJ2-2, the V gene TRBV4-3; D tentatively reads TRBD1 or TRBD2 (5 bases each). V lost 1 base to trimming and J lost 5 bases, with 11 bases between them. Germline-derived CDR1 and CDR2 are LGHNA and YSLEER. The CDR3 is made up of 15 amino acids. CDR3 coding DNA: TGCGCCAGCAGCCAAGCCTTAGGGGAGACCGGGGAGCTGTTTTTT. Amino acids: CASSQALGETGELFF.

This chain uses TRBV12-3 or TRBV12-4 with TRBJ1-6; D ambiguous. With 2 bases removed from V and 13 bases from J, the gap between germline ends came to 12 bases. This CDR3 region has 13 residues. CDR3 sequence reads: CASSLKSPGPLHF. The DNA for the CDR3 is TGTGCCAGCAGTTTAAAGTCCCCGGGGCCCCTCCACTTT.

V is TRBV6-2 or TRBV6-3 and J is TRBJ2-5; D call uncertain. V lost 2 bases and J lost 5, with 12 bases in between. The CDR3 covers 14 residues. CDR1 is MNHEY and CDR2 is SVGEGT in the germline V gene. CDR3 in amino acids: CASSYGEVVETQYF. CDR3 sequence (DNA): TGTGCCAGCAGTTACGGGGAAGTGGTGGAGACCCAGTACTTC.

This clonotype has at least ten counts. CDR3 coding DNA: TGCAGCATGGACAGGGAAGAGACCCAGTACTTC. Residues: CSMDREETQYF. The V call is TRBV29-1, the J call TRBJ2-5; 8 nucleotides agree with TRBD1. V dropped 8 bases and J dropped 3; count of bases not matched to a gene: 2. There are 11 residues in the CDR3. Germline CDR1 reads SQVTM; CDR2 reads ANQGSEA. The variable domain in full, completed from reference TRBV29-1 and TRBJ2-5, reads SAVISQKPSRDICQRGTSLTIQCQVDSQVTMMFWYRQQPGQSLTLIATANQGSEATYESGFVIDKFPISRPNLTFSTLTVSNMSPEDSSIYLCSMDREETQYFGPGTRLLVL.

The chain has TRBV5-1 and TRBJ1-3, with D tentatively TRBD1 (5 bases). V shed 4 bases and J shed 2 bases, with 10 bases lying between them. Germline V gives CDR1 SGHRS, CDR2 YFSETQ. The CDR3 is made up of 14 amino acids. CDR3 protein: CASSQGIAGNTIYF. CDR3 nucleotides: TGCGCCAGCAGCCAGGGCATAGCTGGAAACACCATATATTTT.

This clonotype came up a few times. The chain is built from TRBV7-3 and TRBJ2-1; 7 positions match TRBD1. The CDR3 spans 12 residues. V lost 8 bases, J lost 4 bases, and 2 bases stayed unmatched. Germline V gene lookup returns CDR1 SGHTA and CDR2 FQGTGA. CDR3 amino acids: CASGTEYNEQFF. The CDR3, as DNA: TGTGCCAGCGGGACAGAATACAATGAGCAGTTCTTC.